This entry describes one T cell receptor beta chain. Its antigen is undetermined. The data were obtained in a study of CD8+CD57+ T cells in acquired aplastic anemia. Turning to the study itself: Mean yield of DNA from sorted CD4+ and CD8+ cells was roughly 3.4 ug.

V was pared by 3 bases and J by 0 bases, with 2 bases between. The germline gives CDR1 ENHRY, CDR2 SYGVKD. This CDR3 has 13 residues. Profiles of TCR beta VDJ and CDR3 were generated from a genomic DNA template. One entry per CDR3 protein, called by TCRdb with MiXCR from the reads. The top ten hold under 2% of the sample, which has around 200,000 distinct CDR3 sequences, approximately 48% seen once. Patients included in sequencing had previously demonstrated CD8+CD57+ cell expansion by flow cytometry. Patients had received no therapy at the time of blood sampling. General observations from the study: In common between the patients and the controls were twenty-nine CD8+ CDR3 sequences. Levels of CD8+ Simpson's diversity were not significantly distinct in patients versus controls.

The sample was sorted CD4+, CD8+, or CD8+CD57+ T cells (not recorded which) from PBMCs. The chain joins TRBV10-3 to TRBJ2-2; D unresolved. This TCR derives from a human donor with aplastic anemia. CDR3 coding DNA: TGTGCCATCAGTGAAACGAACACCGGGGAGCTGTTTTTT. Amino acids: CAISETNTGELFF.